These 2 T cell receptor beta chains share one sample of origin, sequenced in a study of shared clonotypes between healthy human individuals. Using immunoSEQ multiplex PCR, the repertoire was profiled, and TCRdb retains in-frame clones only, with some absent. The table records around 2,000,000 clones, around 96% of them present only once. CD8 cells regarded as naive lacked CD45RO, were positively chosen for CCR7, and omitted terminally differentiated effector memory CD45RA+ cells. Sequencing was performed on naive CD8+ T cells sorted from blood. The receptors were sampled from a man aged 18 to 29 in good health.

The V call is TRBV6-5, the J call TRBJ1-4; 7 nucleotides match TRBD1. The germline CDR1 and CDR2 sequences are MNHEY and SVGAGI. The CDR3 sequence is 14 residues long. With 5 bases clipped from V and 7 bases from J, the junction kept 7 bases outside the gene matches. Here the CDR3 reads CASSARQGPEKLFF. The CDR3 bases are TGTGCCAGCAGTGCCCGACAGGGTCCTGAAAAACTGTTTTTT.

This chain connects TRBV5-6 to TRBJ1-1; no reliable D call. This CDR3 region has 16 residues. The ends were cut back, 2 bases at V and 1 base at J, with 15 bases in the middle. Germline V gene data show CDR1 as SGHDT and CDR2 as YYEEEE. In nucleotides, the CDR3 is TGTGCCAGCAGCTTCATCACGAGGCAGCCGAACACTGAAGCTTTCTTT. Its translation: CASSFITRQPNTEAFF. Variable domain in full (rest from reference TRBV5-6 and TRBJ1-1): DAGVTQSPTHLIKTRGQQVTLRCSPKSGHDTVSWYQQALGQGPQFIFQYYEEEERQRGNFPDRFSGHQFPNYSSELNVNALLLGDSALYLCASSFITRQPNTEAFFGQGTRLTVV.